These 18 T cell receptor beta chains came from one sample sequenced in a study of graft-versus-host responses after intestinal transplantation (dated by TCRdb to about 2021). In the paper's terms, the time point label means: cells obtained before transplantation from donor or recipient. The method behind the library was the immunoSEQ multiplex PCR assay. TCRdb took over this immuneACCESS table, retaining in-frame rearrangements with V and J assigned. Such tables are incomplete; in checked studies, under half of the missing clones stem from an unresolved V gene, and the remainder is unexplained. A total of 90,000 or so clones appear in this sample, roughly 80% of them only once. The ten largest clones add up to 0.83% of the sample. These receptors have no identified antigens. The material sequenced was unstimulated CD4+ T cells sorted from spleen or lymph node cells, taken before intestinal transplant. The receptor set was obtained from a human donor who received an intestinal transplant.

This clone appeared a few times. J is TRBJ1-1 and V is TRBV19, with D perhaps TRBD1 (5 bases). Germline CDR1 and CDR2: LNHDA and SQIVND (reference sequence). The V and J ends lost 0 bases and 4 bases respectively, with 6 bases between them. The CDR3 runs to 13 residues. DNA of the CDR3: TGTGCCAGTAGTATAGAAGGGGCCACTGAAGCTTTCTTT. Translation gives CASSIEGATEAFF.

The chain links TRBV28 to TRBJ2-7; the match to TRBD1 covers 11 bases. Unmatched junction bases numbered 8, after V lost 1 base and J lost 6 bases. CDR1 is MDHEN, CDR2 SYDVKM, per germline. This CDR3 contains 16 residues. CDR3 bases: TGTGCCAGCAGTTTATCGCCGGGGACAGGGGGTCGCGAGCAGTACTTC. Protein: CASSLSPGTGGREQYF.

Only a few counts were recorded for this clone. The V call is TRBV11-1, the J call TRBJ2-1, with a possible D match to TRBD2 (5 bases). Trimming cost V 3 bases and J 3 bases, with 12 bases left between them. In germline, CDR1 is SGHAT, CDR2 FQDESV (reference sequence). The length of the CDR3 is 15 residues. CDR3 coding DNA: TGTGCCAGCAGCTTTCGTCCAGACTACTACAATGAGCAGTTCTTC. Translated, it gives CASSFRPDYYNEQFF.

The chain combines TRBV18 with TRBJ2-3; maybe TRBD1 (6 bases). The germline CDR1 and CDR2 sequences are KGHSH and LQKENI. Between the trimmed V and J ends, which lost 2 bases and 6 bases, there was a span of 6 bases. This CDR3 has 12 residues. The CDR3 nucleotides read TGTGCCAGCTCACCAAGGGGGGATACGCAGTATTTT. Translated: CASSPRGDTQYF.

The chain joins TRBV18 to TRBJ1-1, with D unclear. Between the trimmed V and J ends, which lost 2 bases and 1 base, there was a span of 11 bases. This CDR3 is 15 amino acids long. Per the germline V gene, CDR1 is KGHSH and CDR2 is LQKENI. Here the CDR3 reads CASSPSYQPNTEAFF. DNA of the CDR3: TGTGCCAGCTCACCATCCTACCAACCGAACACTGAAGCTTTCTTT.

V usage is TRBV4-2 and J usage is TRBJ2-5; tentatively, D is TRBD2 (7 bases). CDR1 LGHNA and CDR2 YNFKEQ come from the germline V gene. V was trimmed by 3 bases and J by 5 bases, leaving 13 bases between them. The CDR3 is made up of 14 amino acids. The CDR3, as DNA: TGTGCCAGCAGCCATGGGGGGGGGCAGGAGACCCAGTACTTC. Translated: CASSHGGGQETQYF.

This clone was detected only once. The rearrangement uses TRBV7-8 and TRBJ2-1, with TRBD2 matching over 9 bases. After removal of 5 bases from V and 10 bases from J, the junction contained 9 bases not matched to a gene. Germline values: CDR1 SGHVS, CDR2 FQNEAQ. The CDR3 runs to 14 residues. The chain's CDR3 is CASSRTSASREQFF. The CDR3 nucleotides read TGTGCCAGCAGCAGGACTAGCGCATCGAGAGAGCAGTTCTTC.

The V and J genes are TRBV5-1 and TRBJ2-5, with D unclear. V dropped 1 base and J dropped 4 bases, with 11 bases sitting between them. Germline V gene lookup returns CDR1 SGHRS and CDR2 YFSETQ. The CDR3 spans 14 residues. The CDR3 coding sequence is TGCGCCAGCAGCTTGATCCAATCAGGAGAGACCCAGTACTTC. It translates to CASSLIQSGETQYF.

The rearrangement uses TRBV4-1 and TRBJ1-3, with TRBD1 identical over 10 bases. The V gene end was trimmed by 2 bases and the J gene end by 2 bases; junction bases not matched to a gene: 9. The CDR3 has 18 residues. Germline CDR1 and CDR2: MGHRA and YSYEKL. CDR3 coding DNA: TGCGCCAGCAGCCAACGGGACAGGGGACAGCTTACTGGAAACACCATATATTTT. This translates into CASSQRDRGQLTGNTIYF.

The chain joins TRBV7-9 to TRBJ2-1, with D perhaps matching TRBD2 (6 bases). CDR1 is SEHNR, CDR2 FQNEAQ, per germline (reference sequence). This CDR3 comprises 14 residues. The V gene lost 3 bases and the J gene lost 7 bases, with 13 bases spanning the gap. CDR3 in DNA: TGTGCCAGCAGCTTTGGCGGAGGGGCGAATGAGCAGTTCTTC. As protein: CASSFGGGANEQFF.

This sequence joins TRBV9 and TRBJ1-1; D may be TRBD1 (6 bases). This CDR3 comprises 15 residues. Looked up from germline, CDR1 is SGDLS and CDR2 is YYNGEE. Trimming cost V 0 bases and J 3 bases, with 12 bases left between them. The CDR3 here is CASSVGAGADTEAFF. The CDR3 DNA is TGTGCCAGCAGCGTAGGGGCGGGGGCGGACACTGAAGCTTTCTTT.

The chain has TRBV7-8 and TRBJ2-5; TRBD2 is a possible D gene (5 bases). CDR3 length equals 14 residues. V was cut by 5 bases and J by 1 base, with 11 bases left in between. CDR1 is SGHVS, CDR2 FQNEAQ, per germline. For the CDR3, the DNA is TGTGCCAGCAGCAAGGACTCCCCCCAAGAGACCCAGTACTTC. This encodes CASSKDSPQETQYF.

The chain has TRBV7-3 and TRBJ2-4; 8 bases align to TRBD2. CDR1 and CDR2 (germline): SGHTA, FQGTGA. Trimming cost V 5 bases and J 5 bases; bases outside gene matches: 5. There are 14 residues in the CDR3. CDR3 coding DNA: TGTGCCAGCAGCCGGGGACTAGGGGAAAACATTCAGTACTTC. Its translation: CASSRGLGENIQYF. The entire variable domain, with the rest obtained from reference TRBV7-3 and TRBJ2-4, is as follows: GAGVSQTPSNKVTEKGKYVELRCDPISGHTALYWYRQSLGQGPEFLIYFQGTGAADDSGLPNDRFFAVRPEGSVSTLKIQRTERGDSAVYLCASSRGLGENIQYFGAGTRLSVL.

This chain joins TRBV9 and TRBJ2-3, with 9 bases that match TRBD2. V lost 3 bases, J lost 1 base, and 9 bases stayed unmatched. The CDR3 is made up of 17 amino acids. Germline V gives CDR1 SGDLS, CDR2 YYNGEE. As DNA, the CDR3 is TGTGCCAGCAGCGCGAGGGGGCGGGAGGGAGGCACAGATACGCAGTATTTT. Its translation is CASSARGREGGTDTQYF.

Points on this clone: The sample carries other DNA sequences with the same CDR3. V usage is TRBV5-1 and J usage is TRBJ1-1; 7 nucleotides align to TRBD1. The CDR3 consists of 14 residues. Germline V gene sequence: CDR1 SGHRS, CDR2 YFSETQ. With 4 bases clipped from V and 1 base from J, the junction kept 4 bases outside the gene matches. CDR3 residues: CASSLDRPNTEAFF. In DNA form, the CDR3 reads TGCGCCAGCAGCCTGGACAGGCCGAACACTGAAGCTTTCTTT. Drawing the rest from reference TRBV5-1 and TRBJ1-1, the complete variable domain is KAGVTQTPRYLIKTRGQQVTLSCSPISGHRSVSWYQQTPGQGLQFLFEYFSETQRNKGNFPGRFSGRQFSNSRSEMNVSTLELGDSALYLCASSLDRPNTEAFFGQGTRLTVV.

The rearrangement links TRBV2 to TRBJ2-7; tentatively, D is TRBD2 (7 bases). The germline gives CDR1 SNHLY, CDR2 FYNNEI. V dropped 11 bases and J dropped 3 bases, with 17 bases sitting between them. The CDR3 sequence is 13 residues long. CDR3 coding DNA: TGTGCCCTCGGAGGGGGGGGTAACTACGAGCAGTACTTC. Its protein product is CALGGGGNYEQYF.

This sequence joins TRBV6-5 and TRBJ2-7; 11 bases align to TRBD2. This CDR3 comprises 15 residues. The junction had 9 bases not matched to a gene; V was cut back by 5 bases and J by 6 bases. Germline CDR1 and CDR2: MNHEY and SVGAGI. The CDR3, as DNA: TGTGCCAGCAGTCGCTCAACTAGCGGGAGTCGCGAGCAGTACTTC. Amino acids: CASSRSTSGSREQYF.

Remarks on this clone: Distinct nucleotide sequences in the sample also encode this CDR3. V usage is TRBV18 and J usage is TRBJ2-3; D ambiguous. Germline CDR1 reads KGHSH; CDR2 reads LQKENI. The V gene lost 2 bases and the J gene lost 5 bases, with 5 bases spanning the gap. The CDR3 is made up of 12 amino acids. CDR3 DNA sequence: TGTGCCAGCTCACCATCGGGAGATACGCAGTATTTT. It encodes CASSPSGDTQYF.